These T cell receptor beta chains were read from a single sample in a study of vaccination and CD4 T cells after COVID-19. TCRdb fed the PCR reads into MiXCR, producing one record per CDR3 protein. Of about 4,200 distinct CDR3 sequences listed, approximately 22% are singletons. Their specific antigens are unknown. What was sequenced was CD4+ T cells from blood, cultured in vitro. All receptors come from a human donor who had recovered from COVID-19. Each CDR3 is given with its conserved first and last residue.

cdr3_length,v_call,cdr3_aa
14,TRBV20-1,CSALEGTTQETQYF
15,TRBV10-3,CAISEWSGSTDTQYF
16,TRBV7-5,CISVPEATREFNEQYF
13,TRBV6-1,CATKWGTNYGYTF
15,TRBV4-1,CASSQSQYLGAEAFF
13,TRBV2,CASYNRESNEQFF
17,TRBV2,CASSQDSYGTGRSPLHF
13,TRBV2,CASRGRIYQPQHF
15,TRBV7-6,CASRQGQGKSGELFF
14,TRBV3-1,CASSLVAGVNEQFF
15,TRBV2,CASSRTGQGNSPLHF
15,TRBV30,CAWSVPSGTPYGYTF
14,TRBV5-4,CASSPEGSGNTIYF
13,TRBV11-3,CASSLEQSTEAFF
13,TRBV7-2,CASREAGNTEAFF
15,TRBV2,CASRPTDHSNQPQHF
13,TRBV2,CASSVGTTYEQYF
14,TRBV6-1,CASKESGTPYEQYF
15,TRBV29-1,CSVEAPGQGPDTQYF
16,TRBV7-3,CASSRTTGLGSGELFF
13,TRBV12-3/TRBV12-4,CASSSQGAKGYTF
16,TRBV2,CASSVFETGGSYEQYF
15,TRBV12-3/TRBV12-4,CASSPSVAANEKLFF
12,TRBV30,CARNRGSEKLFF
14,TRBV19,CASSQAVYRYEQYF
15,TRBV29-1,CSVGTGAVTNYGYTF
15,TRBV12-3/TRBV12-4,CASSRLLQGNYGYTF
16,TRBV7-6,CASSLSGPIYNSPLHF
12,TRBV20-1,CSARARGSEAFF
13,TRBV27,CASSLRGNQPQHF
13,TRBV15,CATGQGLNQPQHF
16,TRBV9,CASSVERGYSGNTIYF
15,TRBV5-6,CASSLGTGSHSPLHF
15,TRBV20-1,CSAITGTGFAYEQYF
13,TRBV27,CASSGQGDYGYTF
15,TRBV2,CASSGGVNPYNKQFF
15,TRBV11-2,CASSWRGTGTYEQYF
14,TRBV14,CASSQGSLTGEQFF
17,TRBV6-2/TRBV6-3,CASSSGQAGLVGETQYF
15,TRBV11-3,CASSPSGQGPDTQYF